Listed below are T cell receptor beta chains from one sample, sequenced in a study of Ad26.COV2.S vaccination and SARS-CoV-2 variants. Profiled with immunoSEQ multiplex PCR; TCRdb holds only in-frame clones, not every one. The data contain more than 300,000 clones, about 86% of them singletons. This material consisted of peripheral blood, taken in a trial of Ad26.COV2.S vaccine versus placebo. The receptors here all came from a person aged 18-60 years who received the Ad26.COV2.S COVID-19 vaccine or a placebo. The CDR3 runs from the conserved cysteine through the conserved F or W. A D gene is named only where the DNA matches it firmly. The listing skips clone size in some rows; elsewhere it reads once, few, many or a size class.

cdr3_aa	cdr3_nt	j_call	v_call	clone_size	d_call
CASSLDSGFTLHLDEQFF	TGTGCCAGCAGCTTAGATTCCGGGTTCACCTTGCATTTAGATGAGCAGTTCTTC	TRBJ2-1	TRBV7-9	-	-
CASSQEGGLGNTIYF	TGCGCCAGCAGCCAAGAAGGGGGCTTGGGAAACACCATATATTTT	TRBJ1-3	TRBV4-1	-	TRBD1
CASSVGLGEKLFF	TGTGCCAGCAGCGTCGGACTGGGGGAAAAACTGTTTTTT	TRBJ1-4	TRBV7-6	-	-
CAWGDTAGLAPQHF	TGTGCCTGGGGTGACACGGCGGGTTTAGCACCCCAGCATTTT	TRBJ1-5	TRBV30	once	-
CASSFGTDFEQYF	TGCGCCAGCAGCTTTGGGACGGACTTCGAGCAGTACTTC	TRBJ2-7	TRBV5-1	-	-
CASSSGTGNQPQHF	TGCGCCAGCAGCTCGGGGACAGGGAATCAGCCCCAGCATTTT	TRBJ1-5	TRBV5-1	-	TRBD1
CASSEWLETGGYEQYF	TGTGCCAGCAGTGAGTGGTTGGAGACAGGGGGGTACGAGCAGTACTTC	TRBJ2-7	TRBV2	-	TRBD1
CASSLGLRGANTGELFF	TGTGCCAGCAGCTTAGGTCTGCGGGGGGCCAACACCGGGGAGCTGTTTTTT	TRBJ2-2	TRBV7-8	many	TRBD2
CAISDTRGNRDTQYF	TGTGCCATCAGTGATACTAGAGGCAATAGAGATACGCAGTATTTT	TRBJ2-3	TRBV10-3	-	-
CASSPWGLATNTGELFF	TGTGCCAGCAGCCCATGGGGACTAGCGACAAACACCGGGGAGCTGTTTTTT	TRBJ2-2	TRBV5-6	-	TRBD2